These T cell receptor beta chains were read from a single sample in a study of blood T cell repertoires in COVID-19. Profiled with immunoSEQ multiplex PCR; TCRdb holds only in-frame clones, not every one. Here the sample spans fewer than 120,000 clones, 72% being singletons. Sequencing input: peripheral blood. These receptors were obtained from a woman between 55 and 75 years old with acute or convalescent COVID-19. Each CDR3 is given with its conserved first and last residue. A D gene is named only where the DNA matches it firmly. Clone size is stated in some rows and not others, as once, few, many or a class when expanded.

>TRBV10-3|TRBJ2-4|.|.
CAISDTRGGLAKNIQYF
TGTGCCATCAGTGATACAAGGGGGGGACTTGCCAAAAACATTCAGTACTTC
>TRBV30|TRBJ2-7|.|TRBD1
CAWSAGTGQIEQYF
TGTGCCTGGAGTGCCGGGACAGGGCAAATCGAGCAGTACTTC
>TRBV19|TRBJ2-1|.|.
CASSFYNEQFF
TGTGCCAGTAGCTTTTACAATGAGCAGTTCTTC
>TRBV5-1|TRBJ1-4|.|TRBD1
CASRRQGVGEKLFF
TGCGCCAGCAGACGACAGGGGGTCGGAGAAAAACTGTTTTTT
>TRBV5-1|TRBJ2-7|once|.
CASSSRGGYEQYF
TGCGCCAGCAGCTCGAGAGGCGGCTACGAGCAGTACTTC
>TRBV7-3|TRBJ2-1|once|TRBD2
CASSLTGAGGRSGEQFF
TGTGCCAGCAGCTTAACGGGAGCGGGGGGCCGTTCTGGTGAGCAGTTCTTC
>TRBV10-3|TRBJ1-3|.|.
CAISESPKSGGRNTIYF
TGTGCCATCAGTGAGTCTCCCAAGTCAGGAGGAAGAAACACCATATATTTT
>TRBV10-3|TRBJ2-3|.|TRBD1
CAISEGDRRFTDTQYF
TGTGCCATCAGTGAGGGGGACAGAAGATTTACAGATACGCAGTATTTT
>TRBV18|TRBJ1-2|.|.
CASSPLATANYGYTF
TGTGCCAGCTCACCATTGGCGACAGCTAACTATGGCTACACCTTC
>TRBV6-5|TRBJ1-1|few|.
CASSTNRNLNTEAFF
TGTGCCAGCAGTACAAACAGGAATCTGAACACTGAAGCTTTCTTT
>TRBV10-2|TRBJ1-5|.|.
CASSLAGDQPQHF
TGCGCCAGCAGTCTGGCAGGGGACCAGCCCCAGCATTTT
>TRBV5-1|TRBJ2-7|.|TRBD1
CASGRTGSGEQYF
TGCGCCAGCGGTAGGACAGGGAGTGGCGAGCAGTACTTC
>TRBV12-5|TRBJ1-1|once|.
CASGLGQYTEAFF
TGTGCTAGTGGTTTGGGACAGTACACTGAAGCTTTCTTT
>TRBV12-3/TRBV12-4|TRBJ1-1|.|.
CASSSTGLGEAFF
TGTGCCAGCAGTTCGACCGGGTTGGGTGAAGCTTTCTTT
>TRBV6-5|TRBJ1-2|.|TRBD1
CASMRQGRRGYTF
TGTGCCAGCATGAGACAGGGGAGGCGGGGCTACACCTTC
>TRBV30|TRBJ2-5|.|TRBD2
CAWSGGGETQYF
TGTGCCTGGAGTGGCGGGGGGGAGACCCAGTACTTC
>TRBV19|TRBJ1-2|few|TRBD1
CASHLDRGKYGYTF
TGTGCCAGCCACCTCGACAGGGGGAAGTATGGCTACACCTTC
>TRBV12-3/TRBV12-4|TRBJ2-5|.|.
CASSYGLQETQYF
TGTGCCAGCAGTTACGGACTCCAAGAGACCCAGTACTTC
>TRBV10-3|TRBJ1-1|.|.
CATKREEETEAFF
TGTGCCACCAAGAGGGAGGAGGAAACTGAAGCTTTCTTT
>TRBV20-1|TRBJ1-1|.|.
CSAFNEGAFF
TGCAGTGCCTTTAATGAGGGAGCTTTCTTT
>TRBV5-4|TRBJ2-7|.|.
CASSLSSNNEQYF
TGTGCCAGCAGCTTGTCGAGTAATAACGAGCAGTACTTC
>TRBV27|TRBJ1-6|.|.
CASRRSSYNSPLHF
TGTGCCAGCAGGAGGAGCTCCTATAATTCACCCCTCCACTTT
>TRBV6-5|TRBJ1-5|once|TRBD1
CASSRTGARNQPQHF
TGTGCCAGCAGCCGGACAGGGGCCCGCAATCAGCCCCAGCATTTT
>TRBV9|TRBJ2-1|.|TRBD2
CASSVAGGPGEQFF
TGTGCCAGCAGCGTAGCGGGGGGGCCGGGTGAGCAGTTCTTC
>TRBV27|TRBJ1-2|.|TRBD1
CASSLSQGALRGYTF
TGTGCCAGCAGTTTATCCCAGGGGGCGCTTCGGGGCTACACCTTC
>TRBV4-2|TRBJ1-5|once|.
CASSQDLVGGHQPQHF
TGTGCCAGCAGCCAAGATCTTGTAGGGGGACATCAGCCCCAGCATTTT
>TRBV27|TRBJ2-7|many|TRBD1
CASSPLPGQGRYEQYF
TGTGCCAGCAGTCCGCTGCCGGGACAGGGACGGTACGAGCAGTACTTC
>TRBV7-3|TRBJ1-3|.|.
CASSSPRNRDSGNTIYF
TGTGCCAGCAGCTCCCCCCGTAACAGAGACTCTGGAAACACCATATATTTT